The clone carrying this T cell receptor (beta chain) was counted at least ten times. The antigen is not known. This specimen belongs to a study of T-cell reconstitution after alpha-beta-depleted transplantation in children. Overall study findings and caveats: Approximately two months post-transplant, alpha-beta T cells reportedly originated from several hundred expanded graft clones. The main origin of T-cell counts and diversity one year after transplant was newly produced T cells.

Germline CDR1 reads MDHEN; CDR2 reads SYDVKM. There are 13 residues in the CDR3. V lost 3 bases and J lost 8, with 13 bases in between. Unique molecular identifiers were incorporated during preparation of the TCRbeta library. TCRdb called the PCR reads again in MiXCR, with one record for every CDR3 protein. Here the sample spans about 20,000 distinct CDR3 sequences, 13% being singletons. The chain carries TRBV28 and TRBJ1-1; D might be TRBD1 (5 bases). Sequencing was performed on PBMCs, mostly from graft donor cells, taken 60 days after TCRalphabeta/CD19-depleted stem cell transplant. The source of this sequence is a female patient aged 2-10 years who had a stem cell transplant for congenital amegakaryocytic thrombocytopenia, so the T cells may come from the graft donor. The CDR3 region is CASSFNAGTEAFF. CDR3 bases: TGTGCCAGCAGTTTTAACGCCGGGACCGAAGCTTTCTTT.